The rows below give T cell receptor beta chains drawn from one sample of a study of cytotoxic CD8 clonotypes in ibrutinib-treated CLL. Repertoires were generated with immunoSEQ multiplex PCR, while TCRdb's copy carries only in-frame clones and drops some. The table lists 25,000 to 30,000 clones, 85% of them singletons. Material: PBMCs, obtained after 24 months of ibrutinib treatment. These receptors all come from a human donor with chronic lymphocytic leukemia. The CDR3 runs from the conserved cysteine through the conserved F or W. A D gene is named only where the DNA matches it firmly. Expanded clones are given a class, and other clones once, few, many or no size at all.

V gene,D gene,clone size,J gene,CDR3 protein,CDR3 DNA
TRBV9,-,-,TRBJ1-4,CASSLRHEANEKLFF,TGTGCCAGCAGTCTAAGACACGAAGCTAATGAAAAACTGTTTTTT
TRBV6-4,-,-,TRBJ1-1,CASSDFGGVVNTEAFF,TGTGCCAGCAGTGACTTTGGGGGGGTTGTGAACACTGAAGCTTTCTTT
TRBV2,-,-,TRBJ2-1,CASSFPLNWESERYNEQFF,TGTGCCAGCAGTTTCCCCCTTAATTGGGAAAGCGAACGATACAATGAGCAGTTCTTC
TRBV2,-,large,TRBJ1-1,CASSEAGNTEAFF,TGTGCCAGCAGCGAGGCAGGGAACACTGAAGCTTTCTTT
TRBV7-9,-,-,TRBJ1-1,CASSSGLKAFF,TGTGCCAGCAGCTCCGGTTTGAAAGCTTTCTTT
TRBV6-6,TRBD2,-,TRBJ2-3,CASSPSGGARATQYF,TGTGCCAGCAGCCCTAGCGGGGGGGCAAGAGCTACGCAGTATTTT
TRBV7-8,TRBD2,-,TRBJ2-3,CASSLLAGSTDTQYF,TGTGCCAGCAGCTTGCTAGCGGGGAGCACAGATACGCAGTATTTT
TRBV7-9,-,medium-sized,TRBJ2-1,CASSLFGVGVEDEQFF,TGTGCCAGCAGCTTATTCGGGGTGGGTGTTGAGGATGAGCAGTTCTTC
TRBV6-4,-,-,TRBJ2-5,CASSFTDIQETQYF,TGTGCCAGCAGTTTCACCGATATTCAAGAGACCCAGTACTTC
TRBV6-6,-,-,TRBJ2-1,CASSREVLGNEQFF,TGTGCCAGCAGTCGCGAGGTTCTGGGTAATGAGCAGTTCTTC
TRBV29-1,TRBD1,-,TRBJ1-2,CSASEAGQVANYGYTF,TGCAGCGCCTCAGAGGCGGGACAGGTGGCTAACTATGGCTACACCTTC
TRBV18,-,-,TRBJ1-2,CASSPPTVNYGYTF,TGTGCCAGCTCACCACCTACAGTTAACTATGGCTACACCTTC
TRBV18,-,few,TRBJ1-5,CASSPKGDQPQHF,TGTGCCAGCTCACCGAAGGGGGACCAGCCCCAGCATTTT
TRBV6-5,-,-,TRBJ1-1,CASSYHGLLDTEAFF,TGTGCCAGCAGTTACCACGGGCTTCTTGACACTGAAGCTTTCTTT
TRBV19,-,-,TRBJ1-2,CASGLTTGPAGGYTF,TGTGCCAGTGGTCTCACTACAGGGCCCGCGGGAGGCTACACCTTC
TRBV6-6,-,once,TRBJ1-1,CASSYSGGDTEAFF,TGTGCCAGCAGTTACTCGGGGGGGGACACTGAAGCTTTCTTT
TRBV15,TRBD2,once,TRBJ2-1,CATSIAGEQFF,TGTGCCACCAGCATAGCGGGTGAGCAGTTCTTC
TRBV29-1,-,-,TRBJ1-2,CSVERSYGSGYTF,TGCAGCGTGGAGAGGTCTTACGGGAGTGGCTACACCTTC
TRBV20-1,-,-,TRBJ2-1,CSAFREIVGFF,TGCAGTGCGTTCAGGGAAATAGTTGGGTTCTTC
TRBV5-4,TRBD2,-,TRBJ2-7,CASSLVAGGRAWVLVEQYF,TGTGCCAGCAGCTTGGTGGCGGGGGGAAGGGCCTGGGTCCTCGTCGAGCAGTACTTC
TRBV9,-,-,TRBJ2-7,CASSGRDKTYEQYF,TGTGCCAGCAGCGGCCGGGACAAAACCTACGAGCAGTACTTC
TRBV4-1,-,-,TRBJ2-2,CASSQDEGGELFF,TGCGCCAGCAGCCAAGATGAGGGTGGGGAGCTGTTTTTT
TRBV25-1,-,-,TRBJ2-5,CASSERGFRETQYF,TGTGCCAGCAGTGAACGGGGCTTCAGAGAGACCCAGTACTTC
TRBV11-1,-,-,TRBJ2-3,CASSPHQGTYLNTDTQYF,TGTGCCAGCAGCCCCCACCAGGGCACCTACCTCAACACAGATACGCAGTATTTT
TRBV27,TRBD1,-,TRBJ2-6,CASSLWTGDHSGANVLTF,TGTGCCAGCAGTTTGTGGACAGGAGACCACTCTGGGGCCAACGTCCTGACTTTC
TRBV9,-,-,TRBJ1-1,CASGSPGTAMNTEAFF,TGTGCCAGCGGGTCCCCCGGGACGGCCATGAACACTGAAGCTTTCTTT
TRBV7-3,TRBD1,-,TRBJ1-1,CASSRTGGSNLGTEAFF,TGTGCCAGCAGCCGAACAGGGGGATCGAATTTAGGCACTGAAGCTTTCTTT
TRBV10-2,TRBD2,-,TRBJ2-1,CASSESGASGFYNEQFF,TGCGCCAGCAGTGAATCGGGCGCTAGCGGGTTCTACAATGAGCAGTTCTTC
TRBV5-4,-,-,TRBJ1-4,CATSPGGLGTNEKLFF,TGTGCCACCTCGCCCGGGGGGCTAGGAACTAATGAAAAACTGTTTTTT
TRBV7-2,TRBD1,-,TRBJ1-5,CASSLGGGGDRPQHF,TGTGCCAGCAGCTTAGGGGGGGGAGGGGACAGGCCCCAGCATTTT
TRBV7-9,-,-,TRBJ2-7,CASSLVRQGTYEQYF,TGTGCCAGCAGCTTAGTGCGTCAGGGCACCTACGAGCAGTACTTC
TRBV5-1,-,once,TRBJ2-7,CASSLRGTSYEQYF,TGCGCCAGCAGCTTGCGGGGTACTTCCTACGAGCAGTACTTC
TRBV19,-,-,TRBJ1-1,CASSMSPQVNTEAFF,TGTGCCAGTAGTATGTCCCCACAAGTGAACACTGAAGCTTTCTTT
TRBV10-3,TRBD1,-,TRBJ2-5,CAIRKDRGRRETQYF,TGTGCCATCAGAAAGGACAGGGGGCGCCGGGAGACCCAGTACTTC
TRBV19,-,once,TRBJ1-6,CASSIASSSYNSPLHF,TGTGCCAGTAGTATTGCCAGCAGCTCCTATAATTCACCCCTCCACTTT
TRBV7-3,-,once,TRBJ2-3,CASSFLGGTDTQYF,TGTGCCAGCAGCTTTCTAGGGGGCACAGATACGCAGTATTTT
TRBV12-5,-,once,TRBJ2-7,CASGSGDEQYF,TGTGCTAGTGGCTCAGGGGACGAGCAGTACTTC
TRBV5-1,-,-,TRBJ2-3,CASRVRAGGTDTQYF,TGCGCCAGCAGAGTGAGGGCAGGGGGCACAGATACGCAGTATTTT
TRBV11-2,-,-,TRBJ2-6,CASSLNRAVSSGANVLTF,TGTGCCAGCAGCTTAAACAGGGCGGTGAGCTCTGGGGCCAACGTCCTGACTTTC
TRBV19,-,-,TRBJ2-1,CASTPSGLPTNEQFF,TGTGCCAGTACCCCCTCGGGACTTCCAACCAATGAGCAGTTCTTC
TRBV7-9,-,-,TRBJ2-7,CASSLPWDPEQYF,TGTGCCAGCAGCTTACCCTGGGACCCAGAGCAGTACTTC
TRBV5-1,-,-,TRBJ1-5,CASSLAGIGSNQPQHF,TGCGCCAGCAGCTTGGCTGGTATTGGGAGCAATCAGCCCCAGCATTTT
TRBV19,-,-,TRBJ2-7,CASSTGVGKDEQYF,TGTGCCAGTAGTACGGGGGTGGGTAAGGACGAGCAGTACTTC
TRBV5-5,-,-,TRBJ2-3,CASSLGFPSTDTQYF,TGTGCCAGCAGCTTGGGCTTTCCTAGCACAGATACGCAGTATTTT
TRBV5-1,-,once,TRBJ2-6,CASSLMAVSGANVLTF,TGCGCCAGCAGCTTGATGGCGGTCTCTGGGGCCAACGTCCTGACTTTC
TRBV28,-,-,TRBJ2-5,CASSLLALQETQYF,TGTGCCAGCAGCCTACTAGCATTACAAGAGACCCAGTACTTC
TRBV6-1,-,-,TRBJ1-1,CASHEGVGLAFF,TGTGCCAGCCATGAGGGGGTGGGGTTAGCTTTCTTT
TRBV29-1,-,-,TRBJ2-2,CSVVRGARATGELFF,TGCAGCGTTGTACGTGGAGCAAGGGCGACCGGGGAGCTGTTTTTT
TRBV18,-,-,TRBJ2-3,CASSPPASTDTQYF,TGTGCCAGCTCACCACCGGCCAGCACAGATACGCAGTATTTT
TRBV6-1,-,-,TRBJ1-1,CASSQRRTEAFF,TGTGCCAGCAGCCAACGACGGACTGAAGCTTTCTTT
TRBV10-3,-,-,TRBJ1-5,CAISEGEQQGHSNQPQHF,TGTGCCATCAGTGAGGGCGAACAGCAGGGACATAGCAATCAGCCCCAGCATTTT
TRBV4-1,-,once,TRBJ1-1,CASSHGTEAFF,TGCGCCAGCAGCCACGGGACTGAAGCTTTCTTT
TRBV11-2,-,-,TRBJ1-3,CASSLDISGNTIYF,TGTGCCAGCAGCTTAGATATCTCTGGAAACACCATATATTTT
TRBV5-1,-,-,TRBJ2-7,CASSSGDYEQYF,TGCGCCAGCAGCTCAGGGGACTACGAGCAGTACTTC
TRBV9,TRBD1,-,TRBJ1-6,CASSDGQGNSPLHF,TGTGCCAGCAGCGATGGACAGGGTAATTCACCCCTCCACTTT